A single sample is the source of the 3 T cell receptor beta chains below, sequenced in a study of T cells in tuberculosis. The protocol was immunoSEQ multiplex PCR, while the TCRdb copy is restricted to in-frame clones and leaves out a portion. The sample has roughly 19,000 clones, approximately 92% seen once; the top ten hold roughly 14%. Sequencing was performed on PBMCs. The receptors stem from a donor aged 10 to 29 with latent tuberculosis or without tuberculosis infection.

This clone was counted a single time. The chain combines TRBV2 with TRBJ1-5, with D possibly being TRBD1 (6 bases). V shed 4 bases and J shed 1 base, with 17 bases lying between them. CDR1 is SNHLY and CDR2 is FYNNEI in the germline V gene. CDR3 length: 17 residues. The chain's CDR3 is CASSGLYGGPSNQPQHF. In DNA, the CDR3 is TGTGCCAGCAGTGGGTTGTACGGGGGGCCGAGCAATCAGCCCCAGCATTTT.

This chain uses TRBV30 with TRBJ2-2; no definite D call. Between the trimmed V and J ends, which lost 7 bases and 4 bases, there was a span of 16 bases. The CDR3 length is 14 residues. Looked up from germline, CDR1 is GTSNPN and CDR2 is SVGIG (reference sequence). The CDR3, as DNA: TGTGCCTCGAACATGGAGATCAGCACCGGGGAGCTGTTTTTT. Encoded protein: CASNMEISTGELFF.

This clone was observed once. V is TRBV19 and J is TRBJ2-7, with 12 bases aligning to TRBD2. The junction had 19 bases not matched to a gene; V was cut back by 6 bases and J by 4 bases. Germline V gene sequence: CDR1 LNHDA, CDR2 SQIVND (reference sequence). The CDR3 sequence is 19 residues long. The CDR3 spells CASSPQRLAGASPPYEQYF. Written as DNA, the CDR3 is TGTGCCAGTAGCCCGCAAAGACTAGCGGGGGCGTCCCCCCCTTACGAGCAGTACTTC.